Each of the 19 T cell receptor beta chains below was sequenced from the same sample in a study of blood T cell repertoires in COVID-19 (dated by TCRdb to between 2020 and 2021). The protocol used for the library was the immunoSEQ multiplex PCR assay. The table was pulled from immuneACCESS by TCRdb, which kept in-frame rearrangements only. Such tables lose some clones; where checked, under half of the loss comes from unresolved V genes, and the rest has no known cause. Present in this sample are about 50,000 clones, around nine tenths of which were seen just once. Approximately 15% of the sample is in the top ten clones. Material for sequencing was peripheral blood. The receptors derive from a man between 60 and 75 years old with active or convalescent COVID-19.

The CDR3 protein is CSASSRSGANVLTF. The DNA for the CDR3 is TGCAGTGCTAGTTCCCGGAGCGGGGCCAACGTCCTGACTTTC. The chain employs TRBV20-1 and TRBJ2-6; unclear D gene. The CDR3 is 14 amino acids. Germline CDR1 is DFQATT and CDR2 is SNEGSKA (reference sequence). V lost 3 bases, J lost 4 bases, and 10 bases lay in between.

CDR3 loop: CASSPDRVSGNTIYF. CDR3 coding DNA: TGTGCCAGCAGCCCTGACAGGGTTTCTGGAAACACCATATATTTT. The V call is TRBV5-8, the J call TRBJ1-3; 7 bases fit TRBD1. V dropped 4 bases and J dropped 1; count of bases not matched to a gene: 5. The germline V gene has CDR1 SGHTS and CDR2 YDEGEE. CDR3 length: 15 amino acids.

This chain joins TRBV30 and TRBJ1-5; TRBD1 matches 11 bases. This CDR3 is built from 14 residues. Looked up from germline, CDR1 is GTSNPN and CDR2 is SVGIG (reference sequence). With V trimmed by 1 base and J by 9 bases, 5 bases remained unmatched. This CDR3 is CAWSAGTGGWPQHF. Here the CDR3 DNA reads TGTGCCTGGAGTGCGGGGACAGGGGGTTGGCCCCAGCATTTT. Full variable domain (rest looked up from reference TRBV30 and TRBJ1-5): SQTIHQWPATLVQPVGSPLSLECTVEGTSNPNLYWYRQAAGRGLQLLFYSVGIGQISSEVPQNLSASRPQDRQFILSSKKLLLSDSGFYLCAWSAGTGGWPQHFGDGTRLSIL.

V and J are TRBV5-1 and TRBJ2-7; 10 positions agree with TRBD2. With V trimmed by 0 bases and J by 3 bases, 6 bases remained unmatched. The CDR3 has 16 residues. Germline CDR1 and CDR2: SGHRS and YFSETQ. The CDR3, as DNA: TGCGCCAGCAGCTTGGATCCAAGCGGGGGGGTCTACGAGCAGTACTTC. This gives the protein CASSLDPSGGVYEQYF. The full variable domain, its missing parts supplied by reference TRBV5-1 and TRBJ2-7, is KAGVTQTPRYLIKTRGQQVTLSCSPISGHRSVSWYQQTPGQGLQFLFEYFSETQRNKGNFPGRFSGRQFSNSRSEMNVSTLELGDSALYLCASSLDPSGGVYEQYFGPGTRLTVT.

This sequence joins TRBV7-2 and TRBJ2-7, with 12 bases fitting TRBD2. The ends lost 5 bases at V and 3 bases at J; junction bases unmatched: 8. Germline V gene lookup returns CDR1 SGHTA and CDR2 FQGNSA. The CDR3 loop spans 16 amino acids. CDR3 region: CASSHWTSGENYEQYF. In nucleotides, the CDR3 is TGTGCCAGCAGCCACTGGACTAGCGGGGAAAACTACGAGCAGTACTTC. Based on the CDR3 plus reference TRBV7-2 and TRBJ2-7, the full variable domain is GAGVSQSPSNKVTEKGKDVELRCDPISGHTALYWYRQSLGQGLEFLIYFQGNSAPDKSGLPSDRFSAERTGGSVSTLTIQRTQQEDSAVYLCASSHWTSGENYEQYFGPGTRLTVT.

The chain combines TRBV14 with TRBJ1-4; 8 bases agree with TRBD1. There are 16 residues in the CDR3. The V segment lost 0 bases and the J segment 7 bases; nucleotides outside the gene matches: 7. Germline CDR1 is SGHDN and CDR2 is FVKESK. The CDR3 region has the DNA TGTGCCAGCAGCCAAGATCGCGGACAGGGATCTGAAAAACTGTTTTTT. Protein: CASSQDRGQGSEKLFF.

This chain links TRBV28 with TRBJ1-1; TRBD1 might be the D (5 bases). The CDR3 covers 14 residues. The V end was cut by 2 bases, the J end by 2 bases, with 9 bases between. The germline V gene has CDR1 MDHEN and CDR2 SYDVKM. CDR3 residues: CASSLGGANTEAFF. The CDR3 region has the DNA TGTGCCAGCAGTTTAGGTGGGGCTAACACTGAAGCTTTCTTT.

The chain combines TRBV7-2 with TRBJ2-7, with 7 bases fitting TRBD2. The CDR3 has 14 residues. The V and J ends lost 3 bases and 3 bases, in that order; junction bases with no gene match: 5. Looked up from germline, CDR1 is SGHTA and CDR2 is FQGNSA. CDR3 loop: CASSLGGNNYEQYF. The CDR3 DNA reads as TGTGCCAGCAGCTTGGGGGGGAATAACTACGAGCAGTACTTC.

This sequence joins TRBV18 and TRBJ1-4; 7 nucleotides match TRBD1. V was pared by 4 bases and J by 4 bases, with 9 bases of the junction left unmatched. CDR3 length: 16 residues. From germline, CDR1 is KGHSH and CDR2 LQKENI. CDR3 loop: CASSLTRQGRNEKLFF. The CDR3 DNA reads as TGTGCCAGCTCACTAACGCGACAGGGACGTAATGAAAAACTGTTTTTT.

This clone came up once. The rearrangement joins TRBV29-1 to TRBJ1-1, with 9 nucleotides matching TRBD1. V lost 6 bases and J lost 4; bases outside the gene matches: 6. Germline lookup yields CDR1 SQVTM and CDR2 ANQGSEA. CDR3 length: 13 amino acids. The CDR3 coding sequence is TGCAGCGTCGGGGACAGGGCGGGCACTGAAGCTTTCTTT. Its protein product is CSVGDRAGTEAFF.

Turning to this clone: Other DNA sequences in the sample encode the same CDR3. The chain links TRBV5-1 to TRBJ2-2; 10 bases match TRBD1. The CDR3 is 18 amino acids. Germline V gene sequence: CDR1 SGHRS, CDR2 YFSETQ. V was pared by 2 bases and J by 5 bases, with 12 bases of the junction left unmatched. CDR3 coding DNA: TGCGCCAGCAGCTTCGATCTAACCGGGACAGGGGCGACCGGGGAGCTGTTTTTT. Its translation is CASSFDLTGTGATGELFF.

The gene calls are TRBV5-1 and TRBJ1-1; 8 nucleotides line up with TRBD1. Germline V gives CDR1 SGHRS, CDR2 YFSETQ. With V trimmed by 4 bases and J by 4 bases, 3 bases remained unmatched. The CDR3 runs 13 residues. CDR3 amino acids: CASSNTGGTEAFF. CDR3 DNA sequence: TGCGCCAGCAGCAATACAGGGGGCACTGAAGCTTTCTTT.

This clone was detected only a few times. The chain recombines TRBV3-1 (or the pseudogene TRBV3-2) with TRBJ1-1; 11 bases fit TRBD1. V shed 4 bases and J 6 bases; nucleotides not matched to a gene: 4. Germline V gene data show CDR1 as LGHDT and CDR2 as YNNKEL (reference sequence). There are 14 residues in the CDR3. The CDR3 region is CASSRRTGGAEAFF. The CDR3 DNA reads as TGTGCCAGCAGCCGTCGGACAGGGGGCGCTGAAGCTTTCTTT.

The chain has TRBV11-2 and TRBJ2-7; tentative D call: TRBD1 (6 bases). The CDR3 runs to 15 residues. In germline, CDR1 is SGHAT, CDR2 FQNNGV. With 5 bases removed from V and 3 bases from J, the gap between germline ends came to 17 bases. The CDR3 DNA sequence: TGTGCCAGCAGCCCAGGGGCCAGGAAGGACTACGAGCAGTACTTC. Its protein is CASSPGARKDYEQYF. The variable domain in full, completed from reference TRBV11-2 and TRBJ2-7, reads EAGVAQSPRYKIIEKRQSVAFWCNPISGHATLYWYQQILGQGPKLLIQFQNNGVVDDSQLPKDRFSAERLKGVDSTLKIQPAKLEDSAVYLCASSPGARKDYEQYFGPGTRLTVT.

CDR3 region: CASSYGGDQTTETQYF. The CDR3 DNA reads TGTGCCAGCAGTTATGGAGGGGACCAAACAACAGAGACCCAGTACTTC. V usage is TRBV6-5 and J usage is TRBJ2-5, with a weak D call TRBD2 (6 bases). The CDR3 length is 16 residues. The germline CDR1 and CDR2 sequences are MNHEY and SVGAGI. The ends were cut back, 3 bases at V and 4 bases at J, with 18 bases in the middle.

The chain uses TRBV6-6 and TRBJ2-2; TRBD1 aligns across 10 bases. In germline, CDR1 is MNHNY, CDR2 SVGAGI (reference sequence). The CDR3 extends over 16 amino acids. J was trimmed by 5 bases and V by 2 bases; bases with no gene match: 5. CDR3 protein: CASSYLDRGRTGELFF. CDR3 bases: TGTGCCAGCAGTTACCTTGACAGGGGGCGGACCGGGGAGCTGTTTTTT.

This chain joins TRBV5-1 and TRBJ1-2; D call uncertain. Germline CDR1 and CDR2: SGHRS and YFSETQ. The CDR3 loop spans 13 amino acids. V lost 4 bases and J 7 bases, leaving 14 bases between the germline ends. The CDR3 DNA reads TGCGCCAGCAGCCCCCCCGGGTTCGGTGGCTACACCTTC. As protein: CASSPPGFGGYTF.

The chain uses TRBV12-3 or TRBV12-4 and TRBJ2-2; D not resolved. The CDR3 runs 12 residues. V dropped 8 bases and J dropped 3 bases, with 7 bases sitting between them. The CDR3 bases are TGTGCCAGCGGCCCCTACACCGGGGAGCTGTTTTTT. Translated, it gives CASGPYTGELFF.

The CDR3 reads CASSFGTPAPNSPLHF. CDR3 in DNA: TGTGCCAGCAGCTTCGGGACTCCCGCTCCTAATTCACCCCTCCACTTT. V is TRBV5-6 and J is TRBJ1-6; possibly TRBD1 for D (5 bases). The V gene's germline CDR1 is SGHDT and CDR2 YYEEEE. The CDR3 runs to 16 residues. V was clipped by 2 bases and J by 6 bases, with 15 bases between them.